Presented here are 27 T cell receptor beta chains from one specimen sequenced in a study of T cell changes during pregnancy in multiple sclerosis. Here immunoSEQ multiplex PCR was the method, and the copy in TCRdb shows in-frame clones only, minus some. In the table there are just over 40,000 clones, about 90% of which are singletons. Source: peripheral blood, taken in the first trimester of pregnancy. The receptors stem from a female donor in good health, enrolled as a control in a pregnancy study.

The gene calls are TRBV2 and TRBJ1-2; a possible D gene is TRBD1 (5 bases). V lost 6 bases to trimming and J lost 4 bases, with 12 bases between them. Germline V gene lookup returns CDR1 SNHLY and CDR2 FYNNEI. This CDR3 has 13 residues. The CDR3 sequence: CASRRQTAYGYTF. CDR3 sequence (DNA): TGTGCCAGCAGGAGACAGACAGCCTATGGCTACACCTTC.

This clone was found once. CDR3 region: CASSLKSTGYNEQFF. In DNA, the CDR3 is TGTGCCAGCAGCTTAAAGTCCACGGGCTACAATGAGCAGTTCTTC. The J gene is TRBJ2-1, the V gene TRBV7-2; D call uncertain. Between the trimmed V and J ends, which lost 2 bases and 3 bases, there was a span of 11 bases. This CDR3 is built from 15 residues. The germline V gene encodes CDR1 SGHTA and CDR2 FQGNSA.

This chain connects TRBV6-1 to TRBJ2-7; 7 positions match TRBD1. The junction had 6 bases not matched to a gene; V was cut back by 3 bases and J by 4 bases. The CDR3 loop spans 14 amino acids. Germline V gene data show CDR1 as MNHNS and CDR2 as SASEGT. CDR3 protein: CASSESRRGYEQYF. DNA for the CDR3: TGTGCCAGCAGTGAGTCCCGCAGGGGGTACGAGCAGTACTTC.

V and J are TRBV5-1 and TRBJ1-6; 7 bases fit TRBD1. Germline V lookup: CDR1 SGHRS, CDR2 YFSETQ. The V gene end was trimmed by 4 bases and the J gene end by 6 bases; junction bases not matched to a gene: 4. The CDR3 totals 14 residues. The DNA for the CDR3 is TGCGCCAGCAGCGCGGGACAGAGTAATTCACCCCTCCACTTT. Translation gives CASSAGQSNSPLHF.

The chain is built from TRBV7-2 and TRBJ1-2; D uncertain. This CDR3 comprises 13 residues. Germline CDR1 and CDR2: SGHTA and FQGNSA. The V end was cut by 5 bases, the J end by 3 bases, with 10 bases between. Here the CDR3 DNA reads TGTGCCAGCAGCATCGGGTCGGACTATGGCTACACCTTC. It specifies CASSIGSDYGYTF. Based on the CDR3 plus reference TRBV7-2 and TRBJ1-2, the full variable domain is GAGVSQSPSNKVTEKGKDVELRCDPISGHTALYWYRQSLGQGLEFLIYFQGNSAPDKSGLPSDRFSAERTGGSVSTLTIQRTQQEDSAVYLCASSIGSDYGYTFGSGTRLTVV.

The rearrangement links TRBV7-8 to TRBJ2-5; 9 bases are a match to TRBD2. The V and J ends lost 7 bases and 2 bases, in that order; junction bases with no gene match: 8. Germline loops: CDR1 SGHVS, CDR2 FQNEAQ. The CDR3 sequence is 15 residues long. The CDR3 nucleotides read TGTGCCAGCACGGAGCGGGGGGCTATTCAAGAGACCCAGTACTTC. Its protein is CASTERGAIQETQYF.

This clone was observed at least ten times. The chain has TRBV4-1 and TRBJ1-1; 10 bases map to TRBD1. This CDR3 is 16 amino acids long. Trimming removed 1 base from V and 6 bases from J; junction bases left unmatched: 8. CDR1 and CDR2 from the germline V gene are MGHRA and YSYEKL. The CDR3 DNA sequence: TGCGCCAGCAGCCAAGGGGAGGGACAGGGGTATGCTGAAGCTTTCTTT. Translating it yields CASSQGEGQGYAEAFF.

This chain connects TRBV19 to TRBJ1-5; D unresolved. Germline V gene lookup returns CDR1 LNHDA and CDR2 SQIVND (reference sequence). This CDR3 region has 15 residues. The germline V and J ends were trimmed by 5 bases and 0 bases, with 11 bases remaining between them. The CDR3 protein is CASSRTGDSNQPQHF. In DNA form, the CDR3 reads TGTGCCAGTAGTCGAACCGGAGATAGCAATCAGCCCCAGCATTTT.

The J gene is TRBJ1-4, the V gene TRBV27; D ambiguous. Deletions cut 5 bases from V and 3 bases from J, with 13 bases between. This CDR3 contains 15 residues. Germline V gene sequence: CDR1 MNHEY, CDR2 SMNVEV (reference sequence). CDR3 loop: CASSPRPGANEKLFF. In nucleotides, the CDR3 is TGTGCCAGCAGTCCCAGGCCCGGGGCTAATGAAAAACTGTTTTTT.

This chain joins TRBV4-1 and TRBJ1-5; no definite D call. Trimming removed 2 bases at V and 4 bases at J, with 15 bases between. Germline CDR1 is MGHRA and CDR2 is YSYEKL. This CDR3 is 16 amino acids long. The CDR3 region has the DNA TGCGCCAGCAGCCAAACGGGGTCGGGTGATAATCAGCCCCAGCATTTT. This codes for CASSQTGSGDNQPQHF.

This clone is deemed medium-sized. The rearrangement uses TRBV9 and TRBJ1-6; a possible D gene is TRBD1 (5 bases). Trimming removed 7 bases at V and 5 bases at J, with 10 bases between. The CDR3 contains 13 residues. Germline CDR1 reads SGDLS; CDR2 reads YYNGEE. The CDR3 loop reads CASGGGNNSPLHF. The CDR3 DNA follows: TGTGCCAGCGGGGGGGGAAATAATTCACCCCTCCACTTT. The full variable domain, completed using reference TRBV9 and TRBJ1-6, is DSGVTQTPKHLITATGQRVTLRCSPRSGDLSVYWYQQSLDQGLQFLIQYYNGEERAKGNILERFSAQQFPDLHSELNLSSLELGDSALYFCASGGGNNSPLHFGNGTRLTVT.

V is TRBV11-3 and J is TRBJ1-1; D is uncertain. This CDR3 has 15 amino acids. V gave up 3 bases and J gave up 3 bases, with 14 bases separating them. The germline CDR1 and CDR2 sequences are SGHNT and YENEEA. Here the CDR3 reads CASSLRHAGDTEAFF. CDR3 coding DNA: TGTGCCAGCAGCTTGAGACACGCTGGTGACACTGAAGCTTTCTTT.

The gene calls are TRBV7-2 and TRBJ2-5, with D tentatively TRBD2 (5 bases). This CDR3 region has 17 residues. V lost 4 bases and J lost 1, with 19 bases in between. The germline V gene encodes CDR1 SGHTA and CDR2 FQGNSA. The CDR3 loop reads CASSSGRVRLTQETQYF. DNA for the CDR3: TGTGCCAGCAGCTCGGGAAGGGTGCGGCTTACCCAAGAGACCCAGTACTTC.

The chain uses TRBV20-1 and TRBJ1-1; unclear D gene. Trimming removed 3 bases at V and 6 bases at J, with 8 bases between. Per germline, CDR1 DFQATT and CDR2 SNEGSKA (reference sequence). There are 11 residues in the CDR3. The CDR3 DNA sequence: TGCAGTGCTAGTATCTATCCTGAAGCTTTCTTT. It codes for CSASIYPEAFF.

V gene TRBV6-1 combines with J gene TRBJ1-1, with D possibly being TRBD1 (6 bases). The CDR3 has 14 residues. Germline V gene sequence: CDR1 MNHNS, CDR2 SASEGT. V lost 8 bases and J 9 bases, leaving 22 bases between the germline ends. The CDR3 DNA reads TGTGCCAGCCACCCGGGACAATACCCATGGCAAGCTTTCTTT. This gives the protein CASHPGQYPWQAFF.

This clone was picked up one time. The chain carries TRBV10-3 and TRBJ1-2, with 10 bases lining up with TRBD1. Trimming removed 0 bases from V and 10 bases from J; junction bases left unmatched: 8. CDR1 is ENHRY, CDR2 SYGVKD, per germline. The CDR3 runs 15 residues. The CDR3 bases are TGTGCCATCAGTGAGTCTATGGGACAGGGGAATGACTACACCTTC. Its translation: CAISESMGQGNDYTF.

The CDR3 sequence: CASSLMGQGRETQYF. CDR3 DNA sequence: TGTGCCAGCAGCTTAATGGGACAGGGACGAGAGACCCAGTACTTC. V gene TRBV7-8 combines with J gene TRBJ2-5; 9 bases are shared with TRBD1. The V gene end was trimmed by 2 bases and the J gene end by 4 bases; junction bases not matched to a gene: 5. CDR3 length equals 15 residues. The germline gives CDR1 SGHVS, CDR2 FQNEAQ.

The CDR3 loop reads CASRTSGGTGETQYF. The DNA for the CDR3 is TGCGCCAGCAGAACTAGCGGGGGGACAGGTGAGACCCAGTACTTC. The gene calls are TRBV5-1 and TRBJ2-5; TRBD2 matches 12 bases. The CDR3 sequence is 15 residues long. The germline CDR1 and CDR2 sequences are SGHRS and YFSETQ. V trimming: 5 bases; J trimming: 5 bases; junction bases outside the gene matches: 7.

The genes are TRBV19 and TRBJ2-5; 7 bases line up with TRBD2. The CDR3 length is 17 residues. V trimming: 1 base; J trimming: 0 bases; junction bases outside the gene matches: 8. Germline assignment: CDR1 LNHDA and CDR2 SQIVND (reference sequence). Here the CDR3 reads CASSIGSAGKYQETQYF. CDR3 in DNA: TGTGCCAGTAGTATAGGGTCAGCGGGGAAGTACCAAGAGACCCAGTACTTC. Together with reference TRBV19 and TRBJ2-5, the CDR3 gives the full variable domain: DGGITQSPKYLFRKEGQNVTLSCEQNLNHDAMYWYRQDPGQGLRLIYYSQIVNDFQKGDIAEGYSVSREKKESFPLTVTSAQKNPTAFYLCASSIGSAGKYQETQYFGPGTRLLVL.

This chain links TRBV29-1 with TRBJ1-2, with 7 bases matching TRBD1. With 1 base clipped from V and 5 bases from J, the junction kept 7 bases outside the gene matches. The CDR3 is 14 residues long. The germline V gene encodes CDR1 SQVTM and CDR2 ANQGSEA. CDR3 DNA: TGCAGCGTTGAAGGTTCAGAGGGGGCATATGGCTACACCTTC. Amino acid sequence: CSVEGSEGAYGYTF.

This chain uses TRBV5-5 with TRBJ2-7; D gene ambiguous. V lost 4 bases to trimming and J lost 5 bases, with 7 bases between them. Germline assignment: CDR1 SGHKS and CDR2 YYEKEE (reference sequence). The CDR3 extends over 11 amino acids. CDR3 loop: CASSNRDEQYF. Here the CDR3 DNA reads TGTGCCAGCAGCAACCGGGACGAGCAGTACTTC.

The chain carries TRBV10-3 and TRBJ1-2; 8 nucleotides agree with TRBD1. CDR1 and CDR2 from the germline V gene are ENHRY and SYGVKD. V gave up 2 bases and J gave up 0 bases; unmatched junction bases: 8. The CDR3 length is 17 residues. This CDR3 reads CAISEASGGSSNYGYTF. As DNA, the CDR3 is TGTGCCATCAGTGAGGCGTCAGGGGGCTCTTCTAACTATGGCTACACCTTC.

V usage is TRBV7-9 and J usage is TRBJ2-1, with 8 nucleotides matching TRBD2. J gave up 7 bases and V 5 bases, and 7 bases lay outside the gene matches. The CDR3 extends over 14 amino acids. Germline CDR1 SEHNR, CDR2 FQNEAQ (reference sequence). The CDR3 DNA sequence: TGTGCCAGCAGCCAACCCGGGGGGGAAAATGAGCAGTTCTTC. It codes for CASSQPGGENEQFF.

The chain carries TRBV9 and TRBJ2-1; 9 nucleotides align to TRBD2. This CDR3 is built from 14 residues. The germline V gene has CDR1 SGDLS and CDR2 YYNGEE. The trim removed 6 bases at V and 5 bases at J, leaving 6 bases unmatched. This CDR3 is CASMAGGRDNEQFF. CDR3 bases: TGTGCCAGCATGGCGGGGGGGCGAGACAATGAGCAGTTCTTC.

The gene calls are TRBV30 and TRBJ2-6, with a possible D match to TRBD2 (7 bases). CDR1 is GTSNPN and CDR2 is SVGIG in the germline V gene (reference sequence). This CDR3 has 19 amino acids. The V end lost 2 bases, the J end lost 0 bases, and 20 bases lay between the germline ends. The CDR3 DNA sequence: TGTGCCTGGAGTCAGAGGGGGGGACCGATATTCTCTGGGGCCAACGTCCTGACTTTC. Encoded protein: CAWSQRGGPIFSGANVLTF.

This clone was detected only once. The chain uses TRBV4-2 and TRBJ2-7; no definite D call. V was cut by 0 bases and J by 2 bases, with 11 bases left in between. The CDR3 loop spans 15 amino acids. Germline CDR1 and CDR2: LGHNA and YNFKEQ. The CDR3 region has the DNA TGTGCCAGCAGCCAAGATTTGCCGGTACCCTACGAGCAGTACTTC. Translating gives CASSQDLPVPYEQYF.

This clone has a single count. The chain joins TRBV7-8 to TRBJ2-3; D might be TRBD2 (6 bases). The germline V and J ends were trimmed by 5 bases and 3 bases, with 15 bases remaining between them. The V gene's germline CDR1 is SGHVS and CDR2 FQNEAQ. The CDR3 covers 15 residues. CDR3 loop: CASSPRLDLTDTQYF. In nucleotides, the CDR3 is TGTGCCAGCAGCCCCCGACTAGATTTAACAGATACGCAGTATTTT.